Detailed here is one T cell receptor beta chain. Its specificity is unknown. The data were obtained in a study of shared clonotypes between healthy human individuals. Profiled with immunoSEQ multiplex PCR; TCRdb holds only in-frame clones, not every one. In the table there are around 2.1 million clones, about 94% of which are singletons. V lost 2 bases and J 4 bases, leaving 5 bases between the germline ends. This CDR3 is 12 amino acids long. Germline loops: CDR1 MNHNY, CDR2 SVGAGI (reference sequence). CD4+ cells yielded CD45RA+ naive and CD45RA-negative memory subsets. Broader study findings: For sorted subsets, rarefaction showed incomplete sequencing despite large depth.

This TCR was sampled from a man younger than 35 in good health. The sequenced sample consisted of naive CD4+ T cells sorted from blood. Subset meaning: CD45RA+ positively selected. The chain joins TRBV6-6 to TRBJ2-5; D ambiguous. The CDR3 spells CASSYPPETQYF. The CDR3, as DNA: TGTGCCAGCAGTTACCCCCCAGAGACCCAGTACTTC.